The 30 T cell receptor beta chains in this list originate from one sample, sequenced in a study of T cells in Graves' hyperthyroidism and ophthalmopathy. Amplification yielded TCR beta CDR3 regions, with RNA transcripts as the source. A set of HTBI primers served as the primers for a first-round RT-PCR of the TCR CDR3. Via MiXCR, TCRdb re-called the multiplex PCR reads, giving one row per CDR3 protein. The data contain some 420,000 distinct CDR3 sequences, about 13% of them singletons. Material for sequencing was blood. Every receptor here comes from a young woman with Graves' hyperthyroidism.

The sample holds many counts of this clonotype. This CDR3 is CASSYRVGNQPQHF. In DNA form, the CDR3 reads TGTGCCAGCAGTTACAGGGTTGGCAATCAGCCCCAGCATTTT. This rearrangement joins TRBV6-2 or TRBV6-3 to TRBJ1-5; D uncertain. The V gene's germline CDR1 is MNHEY and CDR2 SVGEGT. This CDR3 is 14 amino acids long. Deletions cut 2 bases from V and 2 bases from J, with 7 bases between.

This clonotype was detected only a few times. This rearrangement joins TRBV3-1 to TRBJ1-2, with D unresolved. The CDR3 loop spans 17 amino acids. Germline CDR1 is LGHDT and CDR2 is YNNKEL (reference sequence). V gave up 0 bases and J gave up 1 base, with 15 bases separating them. This chain's CDR3 is CASSQDTRFSRNYGYTF. DNA of the CDR3: TGTGCCAGCAGCCAAGATACACGGTTCTCGCGTAACTATGGCTACACCTTC.

This clonotype was detected ten times or more. V usage is TRBV7-2 and J usage is TRBJ2-7; no reliable D call. V lost 2 bases, J lost 2 bases, and 13 bases lay in between. CDR3 length equals 15 residues. CDR1 and CDR2 from the germline V gene are SGHTA and FQGNSA. The chain's CDR3 is CASSLHVAATYEQYF. The CDR3 nucleotides read TGTGCCAGCAGCTTACATGTCGCAGCCACCTACGAGCAGTACTTC.

At least ten counts were recorded for this clonotype. The gene calls are TRBV29-1 and TRBJ2-1; D perhaps matches TRBD1 (6 bases). This CDR3 spans 13 amino acids. V was shortened by 4 bases and J by 7 bases, with 14 bases between the two germline ends. Germline assignment: CDR1 SQVTM and CDR2 ANQGSEA. The CDR3 reads CSVGRTAPNEQFF. In DNA form, the CDR3 reads TGCAGCGTTGGTAGGACAGCCCCTAATGAGCAGTTCTTC.

This clonotype was recorded many times. The gene calls are TRBV10-3 and TRBJ1-1, with D unresolved. The CDR3 runs 13 residues. V was shortened by 4 bases and J by 2 bases, with 8 bases between the two germline ends. From germline, CDR1 is ENHRY and CDR2 SYGVKD. The CDR3 here is CAISAEPNTEAFF. In DNA, the CDR3 is TGTGCCATCAGTGCTGAACCTAACACTGAAGCTTTCTTT.

Details on this clonotype: A read error may be the cause here, since a much bigger clone is one base away. CDR3 region: CAWSGGWDRIYERYF. CDR3 DNA sequence: TGTGCCTGGAGTGGAGGTTGGGACAGAATCTACGAGCGGTACTTC. The genes are TRBV30 and TRBJ2-7; 7 bases map to TRBD1. The CDR3 contains 15 residues. In germline, CDR1 is GTSNPN, CDR2 SVGIG (reference sequence).

This clonotype was seen repeatedly, ten times or more. The V gene is TRBV29-1, the J gene TRBJ2-3, with D unresolved. CDR1 and CDR2 from the germline V gene are SQVTM and ANQGSEA. This CDR3 region has 13 residues. The V and J ends lost 4 bases and 2 bases respectively, with 10 bases between them. The CDR3 nucleotides read TGCAGCGTTGTGGCGGATTCCACAGATACGCAGTATTTT. Its translation: CSVVADSTDTQYF.

The chain employs TRBV12-3 or TRBV12-4 and TRBJ2-2; perhaps TRBD1 as D (6 bases). CDR3 length equals 14 residues. V lost 8 bases and J 3 bases, leaving 13 bases between the germline ends. CDR3 region: CASVQGGHTGELFF. DNA for the CDR3: TGTGCCAGCGTTCAAGGGGGACACACCGGGGAGCTGTTTTTT.

This clonotype has at least ten counts. J is TRBJ2-7 and V is TRBV20-1, with D maybe TRBD1 (6 bases). V lost 5 bases and J 2 bases, leaving 13 bases between the germline ends. Germline assignment: CDR1 DFQATT and CDR2 SNEGSKA (reference sequence). The CDR3 runs 13 residues. CDR3 nucleotides: TGCAGTGCTGCCCCGGGACACACCTACGAGCAGTACTTC. The encoded protein is CSAAPGHTYEQYF.

Many counts were recorded for this clonotype. V is TRBV29-1 and J is TRBJ2-5; 10 bases map to TRBD1. J was trimmed by 5 bases and V by 2 bases; bases with no gene match: 8. CDR1 and CDR2 (germline): SQVTM, ANQGSEA. This CDR3 is 15 amino acids long. The CDR3: CSVETGTGAYETQYF. Here the CDR3 DNA reads TGCAGCGTTGAAACCGGGACAGGGGCATACGAGACCCAGTACTTC.

The rearrangement links TRBV2 to TRBJ2-1; D unresolved. V lost 4 bases, J lost 4 bases, and 8 bases lay in between. CDR1 and CDR2 (germline): SNHLY, FYNNEI. The CDR3 has 13 residues. For the CDR3, the DNA is TGTGCCAGCAGTGCTGTCGCGTACAATGAGCAGTTCTTC. Translation: CASSAVAYNEQFF.

The J gene is TRBJ1-5, the V gene TRBV20-1; D perhaps matches TRBD1 (6 bases). Germline V gives CDR1 DFQATT, CDR2 SNEGSKA (reference sequence). The CDR3 spans 12 residues. V was trimmed by 5 bases and J by 7 bases, leaving 12 bases between them. CDR3 coding DNA: TGCAGTGCTGGAAGGGGGGAACAGCCCCAGCATTTT. It yields the protein CSAGRGEQPQHF.

In its sample, this clonotype was seen many times. This chain connects TRBV28 to TRBJ2-1; the match to TRBD2 covers 7 bases. Per germline, CDR1 MDHEN and CDR2 SYDVKM. The CDR3 runs to 14 residues. The V and J ends lost 6 bases and 6 bases, in that order; junction bases with no gene match: 8. The chain's CDR3 is CASSGPGTINEQFF. The CDR3 nucleotides read TGTGCCAGCAGCGGACCCGGGACTATCAATGAGCAGTTCTTC.

This clonotype was recorded many times. This sequence joins TRBV12-3 or TRBV12-4 and TRBJ2-3; D assignment may be TRBD1 or TRBD2 (6 bases each). Trimming removed 8 bases at V and 2 bases at J, with 14 bases between. The CDR3 sequence is 14 residues long. CDR3 sequence reads: CASAPGGLTDTQYF. The CDR3 bases are TGTGCCAGCGCCCCCGGGGGCCTCACAGATACGCAGTATTTT.

This clonotype was seen at least ten times. J is TRBJ2-3 and V is TRBV11-1; D is unclear. V was clipped by 2 bases and J by 4 bases, with 16 bases between them. Per the germline V gene, CDR1 is SGHAT and CDR2 is FQDESV (reference sequence). The CDR3 has 16 amino acids. CDR3 in amino acids: CASSLFMGKASDTQYF. Written as DNA, the CDR3 is TGTGCCAGCAGCTTATTTATGGGCAAAGCATCAGATACGCAGTATTTT.

This clonotype was recorded many times. This chain joins TRBV12-3 or TRBV12-4 and TRBJ1-2; weak D call: TRBD1 (6 bases). V lost 3 bases, J lost 6 bases, and 11 bases lay in between. The CDR3 covers 13 residues. CDR3 sequence: CASSFRPGDGYTF. CDR3 DNA sequence: TGTGCCAGCAGTTTCAGGCCAGGGGATGGCTACACCTTC.

This clonotype was recorded many times. This sequence joins TRBV29-1 and TRBJ1-2, with 8 nucleotides matching TRBD1. This CDR3 region has 14 residues. Unmatched junction bases numbered 12, after V lost 7 bases and J lost 5 bases. CDR1 SQVTM and CDR2 ANQGSEA come from the germline V gene. This CDR3 reads CSAPSGGRGYGYTF. In DNA, the CDR3 is TGCAGCGCGCCATCAGGGGGCAGGGGTTATGGCTACACCTTC.

This clonotype was observed at least ten times. The V call is TRBV20-1, the J call TRBJ2-1; D remains unclear. Trimming took 0 bases from V and 7 from J, leaving 7 bases between them. Germline V lookup: CDR1 DFQATT, CDR2 SNEGSKA (reference sequence). This CDR3 has 12 residues. CDR3 protein: CSARDSLNEQFF. CDR3 bases: TGCAGTGCTAGAGATTCGCTTAATGAGCAGTTCTTC.

On this clonotype itself: At one end the junction does not follow the germline gene, possibly because of a read error. Written as DNA, the CDR3 is TGCAGTGCTATTTTCCAGGGAACCACCATATATTTT. Translation: CSAIFQGTTIYF. This rearrangement joins TRBV20-1 to TRBJ1-3; weak D call: TRBD1 (5 bases). The CDR3 is 12 residues long. The V gene's germline CDR1 is DFQATT and CDR2 SNEGSKA (reference sequence).

CDR3 amino acids: CASSIDRAGANVLTF. Here the CDR3 DNA reads TGTGCCAGTAGTATTGACAGAGCTGGGGCCAACGTCCTGACTTTC. J is TRBJ2-6 and V is TRBV19, with D perhaps TRBD1 (5 bases). The CDR3 consists of 15 residues. Germline loops: CDR1 LNHDA, CDR2 SQIVND (reference sequence). V was shortened by 3 bases and J by 2 bases, with 8 bases between the two germline ends.

This clonotype occurred many times. This rearrangement joins TRBV3-1 to TRBJ1-2; the match to TRBD1 covers 7 bases. V dropped 5 bases and J dropped 8; count of bases not matched to a gene: 11. Germline assignment: CDR1 LGHDT and CDR2 YNNKEL (reference sequence). This CDR3 is built from 14 residues. This CDR3 is CASSWDSHIGGYTF. In DNA form, the CDR3 reads TGTGCCAGCAGCTGGGACAGTCATATCGGGGGCTACACCTTC.

Ten or more counts support this clonotype. The chain uses TRBV27 and TRBJ2-7; TRBD2 matches at 8 bases. V shed 1 base and J 4 bases; nucleotides not matched to a gene: 6. The CDR3 consists of 15 residues. Germline V lookup: CDR1 MNHEY, CDR2 SMNVEV (reference sequence). DNA of the CDR3: TGTGCCAGCAGTTTATACAGCGGGAGTCTTTACGAGCAGTACTTC. It specifies CASSLYSGSLYEQYF.

In this sample, this clonotype turned up many times. The rearrangement uses TRBV29-1 and TRBJ1-1, with D possibly matching TRBD1 (5 bases). Looked up from germline, CDR1 is SQVTM and CDR2 is ANQGSEA. The CDR3 covers 14 residues. Trimming removed 3 bases at V and 1 base at J, with 12 bases between. The CDR3: CSVEGLRANTEAFF. CDR3 DNA: TGCAGCGTTGAGGGACTTAGGGCGAACACTGAAGCTTTCTTT. Full variable domain (missing parts from reference TRBV29-1 and TRBJ1-1): SAVISQKPSRDICQRGTSLTIQCQVDSQVTMMFWYRQQPGQSLTLIATANQGSEATYESGFVIDKFPISRPNLTFSTLTVSNMSPEDSSIYLCSVEGLRANTEAFFGQGTRLTVV.

This clonotype was observed at least ten times. CDR3 nucleotides: TGTGCCAGCAGTTTCTGGAAAATCGGCAATCAGCCCCAGCATTTT. Protein sequence: CASSFWKIGNQPQHF. The chain uses TRBV28 and TRBJ1-5; D remains unclear. CDR1 and CDR2 (germline): MDHEN, SYDVKM. The germline V and J ends were trimmed by 3 bases and 2 bases, with 11 bases remaining between them. This CDR3 region has 15 residues.

The table lists this clonotype with many counts. The rearrangement uses TRBV20-1 and TRBJ2-4; D is undetermined. V gave up 4 bases and J gave up 2 bases, with 9 bases separating them. Germline-derived CDR1 and CDR2 are DFQATT and SNEGSKA (reference sequence). This CDR3 comprises 13 residues. The CDR3 spells CSAIEGSKNIQYF. The CDR3 DNA is TGCAGTGCTATCGAAGGGTCCAAAAACATTCAGTACTTC.

The sample holds many counts of this clonotype. V usage is TRBV12-5 and J usage is TRBJ2-1; TRBD1 matches at 7 bases. V was pared by 7 bases and J by 6 bases, with 6 bases of the junction left unmatched. The V gene's germline CDR1 is LGHNT and CDR2 FRNRAP. The CDR3 runs 13 residues. For the CDR3, the DNA is TGTGCTAGTGCCAGGGACAGACTCAATGAGCAGTTCTTC. It translates to CASARDRLNEQFF.

In its sample, this clonotype was seen a few times. This CDR3 is missing its conserved last phenylalanine or tryptophan, likely due to a read error. This chain links TRBV7-8 with TRBJ2-1; 11 bases agree with TRBD2. CDR3 size: 16 residues. CDR1 and CDR2 from the germline V gene are SGHVS and FQNEAQ. With V trimmed by 5 bases and J by 4 bases, 7 bases remained unmatched. As DNA, the CDR3 is TGTGCCAGCAGCACCCGACTAGCGGGAAATTACAATGAGCAGTTCTAC. Encoded protein: CASSTRLAGNYNEQFY.

The chain carries TRBV19 and TRBJ1-2, with D perhaps matching TRBD1 (5 bases). V lost 3 bases and J 3 bases, leaving 8 bases between the germline ends. Germline values: CDR1 LNHDA, CDR2 SQIVND (reference sequence). The CDR3 has 13 residues. The DNA of the CDR3 is TGTGCCAGTAGTATTGGGGGTGACTATGGCTACACCTTC. It codes for CASSIGGDYGYTF.

Points on this clonotype: Just one base apart from a much larger clone, this may be a read error. The V and J genes are TRBV30 and TRBJ2-2; TRBD1 matches 7 bases. CDR1 and CDR2 (germline): GTSNPN, SVGIG (reference sequence). The length of the CDR3 is 16 residues. The junction had 9 bases not matched to a gene; V was cut back by 3 bases and J by 2 bases. CDR3 coding DNA: TGTGCCTGGAGGGCGTGGCACAGGGGAAACACCGGGGAGCTGTTTTTT. It encodes CAWRAWHRGNTGELFF.

The CDR3 DNA reads TGTGCCAGCAGTTTGGGACGCGGTCGATCTAGCACAGATACGCAGTATTTT. This encodes CASSLGRGRSSTDTQYF. J is TRBJ2-3 and V is TRBV6-5; the D gene could be TRBD1 or TRBD2 (5 bases each). The V and J ends lost 4 bases and 0 bases respectively, with 17 bases between them. Germline CDR1 MNHEY, CDR2 SVGAGI. The CDR3 covers 17 residues.